This TCR beta chain was observed in a study of blood T cells in healthy people across ages. In the study overall: There was about one barcoded beta molecule captured by template switching per two T cells.

Comments on this clonotype: Antigen specificity is unknown.

There are 14 residues in the CDR3. Trimming took 4 bases from V and 3 from J, leaving 12 bases between them. CDR1 and CDR2 from the germline V gene are SGHDN and FVKESK. Study findings and constraints: Whereas aged donors had fewer naive CD4+ cells, long-lived donors had more of them and higher diversity. It was held that the diversity estimates obtained from one million T cells were underestimates.

The authors ran a second PCR of about 7 to 11 cycles using a sample-barcoded 5' primer and a J-beta primer mix. TCRdb passed the 5' RACE reads through MiXCR, listing each CDR3 protein once. The table includes about 900,000 distinct CDR3 sequences, roughly 52% detected once. Sequencing was performed on blood. V usage is TRBV14 and J usage is TRBJ1-2; D might be TRBD1 (5 bases). This sequence was found in a man aged 30-40 years in good health. CDR3 loop: CASSRLGGDYGYTF. CDR3 nucleotide sequence: TGTGCCAGCAGCCGTCTGGGAGGGGACTATGGCTACACCTTC. The whole variable domain, remainder taken from reference TRBV14 and TRBJ1-2, is EAGVTQFPSHSVIEKGQTVTLRCDPISGHDNLYWYRRVMGKEIKFLLHFVKESKQDESGMPNNRFLAERTGGTYSTLKVQPAELEDSGVYFCASSRLGGDYGYTFGSGTRLTVV.